These 26 T cell receptor beta chains share one sample of origin, sequenced in a study of blood T cell repertoires in COVID-19. Data came from immunoSEQ multiplex PCR; TCRdb stores just in-frame clones and leaves some out. The sample has over 60,000 clones, 75% to 90% seen once. Sequenced: peripheral blood. These receptors originate from a man aged 80 or over with acute or convalescent COVID-19.

The chain employs TRBV7-6 and TRBJ2-4; 8 nucleotides match TRBD2. CDR1 SGHVS and CDR2 FNYEAQ come from the germline V gene. The CDR3 covers 17 residues. V lost 3 bases to trimming and J lost 2 bases; unmatched junction nucleotides: 9. In DNA, the CDR3 is TGTGCCAGCAGCTTGAGAGGGGCGGGGGGCCCCAAAAACATTCAGTACTTC. As protein: CASSLRGAGGPKNIQYF.

This chain uses TRBV10-3 with TRBJ2-2, with 9 bases matching TRBD2. The germline V gene encodes CDR1 ENHRY and CDR2 SYGVKD. With V trimmed by 10 bases and J by 7 bases, 13 bases remained unmatched. The CDR3 runs to 15 residues. The CDR3 loop is CATLPVAGAVGELFF. The CDR3 nucleotides read TGTGCCACCCTGCCCGTAGCGGGAGCTGTCGGGGAGCTGTTTTTT.

This chain uses TRBV9 with TRBJ1-3; no definite D call. Germline-derived CDR1 and CDR2 are SGDLS and YYNGEE. Trimming removed 4 bases from V and 2 bases from J, with 13 bases in between. The CDR3 runs 15 residues. CDR3 DNA: TGTGCCAGCAGCCCCGAGCCCGGTACTGGAAACACCATATATTTT. This translates into CASSPEPGTGNTIYF.

The chain carries TRBV7-9 and TRBJ1-1; 7 bases match TRBD1. The CDR3 consists of 15 residues. Trimming removed 6 bases from V and 5 bases from J; junction bases left unmatched: 12. Germline values: CDR1 SEHNR, CDR2 FQNEAQ (reference sequence). The CDR3 region is CASSLSGTVVTEAFF. CDR3 sequence (DNA): TGTGCCAGCAGTTTGTCCGGGACAGTTGTAACTGAAGCTTTCTTT.

J is TRBJ1-1 and V is TRBV7-9; a weak D match, TRBD1 (5 bases). V lost 7 bases and J 4 bases, leaving 13 bases between the germline ends. Germline V gene sequence: CDR1 SEHNR, CDR2 FQNEAQ (reference sequence). The CDR3 is made up of 13 amino acids. CDR3 protein: CASIPPQGTEAFF. CDR3 bases: TGTGCCAGCATACCCCCCCAGGGCACTGAAGCTTTCTTT.

This chain joins TRBV28 and TRBJ1-2; D remains ambiguous. V was trimmed by 3 bases and J by 3 bases, leaving 11 bases between them. This CDR3 is built from 14 residues. Germline V gene sequence: CDR1 MDHEN, CDR2 SYDVKM. The CDR3 region has the DNA TGTGCCAGCAGTTTCGGGCGGCGGGACTATGGCTACACCTTC. Translated, it gives CASSFGRRDYGYTF.

The chain has TRBV4-1 and TRBJ2-1, with 12 bases that match TRBD2. The CDR3 sequence is 16 residues long. Germline values: CDR1 MGHRA, CDR2 YSYEKL. Losses at the gene ends were 4 bases for V and 10 bases for J; bases not matched to a gene: 11. The CDR3 DNA is TGCGCCAGCAGCCCCTGGACTAGCGGGGATGGGCAGGAGCAGTTCTTC. This sequence encodes CASSPWTSGDGQEQFF.

The rearrangement uses TRBV6-5 and TRBJ1-1; 8 bases fit TRBD1. The germline V gene has CDR1 MNHEY and CDR2 SVGAGI. Trimming at V came to 6 bases and at J to 5 bases, leaving 8 bases not matched to a gene. The CDR3 is made up of 14 amino acids. CDR3 DNA: TGTGCCAGCAGAGCGACAGGGGCGAATACTGAAGCTTTCTTT. Encoded protein: CASRATGANTEAFF.

This chain joins TRBV10-2 and TRBJ2-7, with 8 nucleotides matching TRBD1. The CDR3 is 13 amino acids. The germline V gene has CDR1 WSHSY and CDR2 SAAADI. The V and J ends lost 6 bases and 3 bases, in that order; junction bases with no gene match: 4. The CDR3 reads CASSDTGGYEQYF. CDR3 coding DNA: TGCGCCAGCAGCGACACAGGGGGCTACGAGCAGTACTTC.

The chain combines TRBV6-5 with TRBJ1-2; weak D call: TRBD1 (6 bases). The V gene's germline CDR1 is MNHEY and CDR2 SVGAGI. This CDR3 has 11 residues. V shed 6 bases and J shed 7 bases, with 9 bases lying between them. The DNA for the CDR3 is TGTGCCAGCAGCGACAGGCCTGGCTACACCTTC. It specifies CASSDRPGYTF.

The chain uses TRBV7-2 and TRBJ2-7, with D maybe TRBD2 (6 bases). V dropped 0 bases and J dropped 1 base, with 10 bases sitting between them. This CDR3 spans 15 amino acids. CDR1 is SGHTA, CDR2 FQGNSA, per germline. CDR3 sequence: CASSLAAGTSYEQYF. The CDR3 nucleotides are TGTGCCAGCAGCTTAGCAGCTGGGACTTCCTACGAGCAGTACTTC.

The chain uses TRBV5-4 and TRBJ2-2; 12 bases are shared with TRBD2. This CDR3 contains 17 residues. V shed 0 bases, J shed 6 bases, and the junction held 6 bases outside the gene matches. The V gene's germline CDR1 is SGHNT and CDR2 YYREEE (reference sequence). The CDR3 reads CASSLEGLAGGPGELFF. In nucleotides, the CDR3 is TGTGCCAGCAGCTTGGAGGGGCTAGCGGGGGGGCCCGGGGAGCTGTTTTTT.

The J gene is TRBJ1-3, the V gene TRBV3-1 (or the pseudogene TRBV3-2); no reliable D call. This CDR3 is 15 amino acids long. V was clipped by 1 base and J by 3 bases, with 10 bases between them. Germline lookup yields CDR1 LGHDT and CDR2 YNNKEL (reference sequence). CDR3 amino acids: CASSQGVFGGNTIYF. CDR3 sequence (DNA): TGTGCCAGCAGCCAAGGCGTCTTTGGTGGAAACACCATATATTTT.

Here the CDR3 DNA reads TGTGCCAGCAGTGATCTAGGGGGCGAATACTCTGGAAACACCATATATTTT. It translates to CASSDLGGEYSGNTIYF. The rearrangement joins TRBV2 to TRBJ1-3; 7 bases line up with TRBD1. The CDR3 length is 17 residues. Germline loops: CDR1 SNHLY, CDR2 FYNNEI. V shed 3 bases and J 0 bases; nucleotides not matched to a gene: 8.

This chain connects TRBV12-3 or TRBV12-4 to TRBJ1-1, with D possibly matching TRBD1 (5 bases). The V end was cut by 2 bases, the J end by 11 bases, with 15 bases between. The CDR3 is 13 residues long. The CDR3 is CASSLKGSARAFF. CDR3 bases: TGTGCCAGCAGTTTAAAGGGGTCCGCCCGGGCTTTCTTT.

The chain links TRBV12-5 to TRBJ1-5, with D possibly matching TRBD1 (5 bases). Germline V lookup: CDR1 LGHNT, CDR2 FRNRAP. Trimming took off 8 bases at V and 2 bases at J, with 16 bases between the two ends. This CDR3 has 15 residues. The CDR3 is CASSHGTGGNQPQHF. The CDR3 DNA is TGTGCTAGTTCACATGGGACGGGAGGCAATCAGCCCCAGCATTTT.

The chain couples TRBV6-5 to TRBJ1-2; 8 nucleotides agree with TRBD1. Germline trimming cut 2 bases from V and 4 bases from J; bases unmatched to any gene: 3. The V gene's germline CDR1 is MNHEY and CDR2 SVGAGI. The CDR3 is made up of 14 amino acids. The CDR3 reads CASSYQGAAYGYTF. The DNA for the CDR3 is TGTGCCAGCAGTTACCAGGGGGCGGCCTATGGCTACACCTTC.

This chain uses TRBV5-1 with TRBJ1-5, with D uncertain. V was cut by 0 bases and J by 4 bases, with 11 bases left in between. The CDR3 extends over 15 amino acids. Per the germline V gene, CDR1 is SGHRS and CDR2 is YFSETQ. The DNA of the CDR3 is TGCGCCAGCAGCTTGGTGCCAGGAATAAATCAGCCCCAGCATTTT. It specifies CASSLVPGINQPQHF.

The chain employs TRBV10-3 and TRBJ1-4; no clear D gene. Between the trimmed V and J ends, which lost 3 bases and 4 bases, there was a span of 9 bases. CDR3 length: 14 residues. In germline, CDR1 is ENHRY, CDR2 SYGVKD. CDR3 amino acids: CAISDVGGNEKLFF. Here the CDR3 DNA reads TGTGCCATCAGTGATGTAGGAGGTAATGAAAAACTGTTTTTT.

The chain links TRBV3-1 (or the pseudogene TRBV3-2) to TRBJ2-5; TRBD2 matches 12 bases. This CDR3 is 16 amino acids long. Trimming removed 1 base from V and 3 bases from J; junction bases left unmatched: 3. Germline loops: CDR1 LGHDT, CDR2 YNNKEL (reference sequence). In DNA form, the CDR3 reads TGTGCCAGCAGCCAAGCTAGCGGGGGGGCGGAAGAGACCCAGTACTTC. Amino acid sequence: CASSQASGGAEETQYF.

This clone has just a few counts. This chain uses TRBV12-3 or TRBV12-4 with TRBJ1-3; TRBD1 matches 9 bases. J gave up 1 base and V 11 bases, and 3 bases lay outside the gene matches. CDR3 length: 13 amino acids. The chain's CDR3 is CAGDRGSGNTIYF. The CDR3 DNA reads TGTGCCGGCGACAGGGGGTCTGGAAACACCATATATTTT.

V and J are TRBV30 and TRBJ1-2, with a possible D match to TRBD1 (6 bases). The V end was cut by 0 bases, the J end by 7 bases, with 24 bases between. Germline V gene sequence: CDR1 GTSNPN, CDR2 SVGIG (reference sequence). The CDR3 has 17 amino acids. The CDR3 spells CAWSVQGTRFYIGGYTF. CDR3 in DNA: TGTGCCTGGAGTGTACAAGGGACACGATTTTATATTGGTGGCTACACCTTC.

The chain links TRBV28 to TRBJ1-2; D not resolved. The length of the CDR3 is 13 residues. Deletions cut 5 bases from V and 0 bases from J, with 7 bases between. CDR1 MDHEN and CDR2 SYDVKM come from the germline V gene. DNA for the CDR3: TGTGCCAGCAGTCAGACATCTAACTATGGCTACACCTTC. This gives the protein CASSQTSNYGYTF.

As for this clone: At one boundary the junction diverges from the germline segment, which might be a read error. This chain joins TRBV24-1 and TRBJ2-2, with 8 bases aligning to TRBD1. From germline, CDR1 is KGHDR and CDR2 SFDVKD. This CDR3 region has 16 residues. For the CDR3, the DNA is TGTGCCGCCAGTGATCCAGGGGGCATCAGGACCGGGGAGCTGTTTTTT. This gives the protein CAASDPGGIRTGELFF.

The V call is TRBV9, the J call TRBJ2-3; D is undetermined. Germline assignment: CDR1 SGDLS and CDR2 YYNGEE. Trimming pared 1 base from V and 0 bases from J, leaving 6 bases between. The CDR3 consists of 14 residues. CDR3 in amino acids: CASSVTPSTDTQYF. DNA of the CDR3: TGTGCCAGCAGCGTAACTCCAAGCACAGATACGCAGTATTTT.

The V and J genes are TRBV15 and TRBJ2-7, with 9 positions matching TRBD2. Germline trimming cut 7 bases from V and 7 bases from J; bases unmatched to any gene: 8. This CDR3 region has 13 residues. CDR1 LNHNV and CDR2 YYDKDF come from the germline V gene (reference sequence). CDR3 nucleotides: TGTGCCACCACCGTGGGGACTAGCCAAGAGCAGTACTTC. Its translation: CATTVGTSQEQYF.